Below are 25 T cell receptor beta chains sequenced from a single sample in a study of Ad26.COV2.S vaccination and SARS-CoV-2 variants. The protocol was immunoSEQ multiplex PCR, while the TCRdb copy is restricted to in-frame clones and leaves out a portion. The data hold around 300,000 clones, with 85% to 90% observed a single time. Treatment in this sample: roughly 19 received Ad26.COV2.S at low or high dose, single or two shots; 5 received placebo; per-sample allocation not given. The investigators took samples on day 63 after the first vaccine or placebo injection. The specimen was peripheral blood, collected in a trial of Ad26.COV2.S vaccine versus placebo. Receptors originate from a person between 18 and 65 years old who received the Ad26.COV2.S COVID-19 vaccine or a placebo.

This chain connects TRBV10-3 to TRBJ2-3, with D unclear. V dropped 4 bases and J dropped 0 bases, with 11 bases sitting between them. Germline assignment: CDR1 ENHRY and CDR2 SYGVKD. This CDR3 is built from 15 residues. CDR3 sequence (DNA): TGTGCCATCAGTGGGGTAGGAACTAGCACAGATACGCAGTATTTT. As protein: CAISGVGTSTDTQYF.

The genes are TRBV5-6 and TRBJ2-7; 7 bases are shared with TRBD1. From germline, CDR1 is SGHDT and CDR2 YYEEEE. The CDR3 consists of 12 residues. The J segment lost 4 bases and the V segment lost 3 bases, leaving 1 base of the junction unmatched. This chain's CDR3 is CASSSRGYEQYF. The CDR3 DNA reads as TGTGCCAGCAGCTCCAGGGGGTACGAGCAGTACTTC.

The genes are TRBV13 and TRBJ2-3; D possibly corresponds to TRBD2 (7 bases). The CDR3 is made up of 15 amino acids. The V gene lost 1 base and the J gene lost 6 bases, with 14 bases spanning the gap. Germline assignment: CDR1 PRHDT and CDR2 FYEKMQ (reference sequence). CDR3 loop: CASSLERGALDTQYF. The CDR3, as DNA: TGTGCCAGCAGCTTAGAACGGGGGGCATTGGATACGCAGTATTTT.

The V and J genes are TRBV18 and TRBJ2-5, with a tentative D call TRBD2 (6 bases). Trimming pared 4 bases from V and 4 bases from J, leaving 10 bases between. In germline, CDR1 is KGHSH, CDR2 LQKENI. This CDR3 has 13 residues. Here the CDR3 DNA reads TGTGCCAGCTCACAGTGGGAGGCAGAGACCCAGTACTTC. Protein sequence: CASSQWEAETQYF. The full variable domain, with the rest looked up from reference TRBV18 and TRBJ2-5, is NAGVMQNPRHLVRRRGQEARLRCSPMKGHSHVYWYRQLPEEGLKFMVYLQKENIIDESGMPKERFSAEFPKEGPSILRIQQVVRGDSAAYFCASSQWEAETQYFGPGTRLLVL.

In DNA form, the CDR3 reads TGTGCCAGCAGTACACAGGGCCCTCGCCAGGGGCCCCAGCATTTT. Its protein is CASSTQGPRQGPQHF. The chain uses TRBV6-2 or TRBV6-3 and TRBJ1-5; tentatively, D is TRBD1 (6 bases). Germline CDR1 reads MNHEY; CDR2 reads SVGEGT. The CDR3 contains 15 residues. Trimming cost V 5 bases and J 9 bases, with 20 bases left between them.

This chain links TRBV7-2 with TRBJ2-5, with D perhaps TRBD1 (6 bases). This CDR3 has 14 amino acids. CDR1 and CDR2 from the germline V gene are SGHTA and FQGNSA. V lost 1 base to trimming and J lost 2 bases, with 8 bases between them. CDR3 sequence: CASSLDGQQETQYF. CDR3 nucleotide sequence: TGTGCCAGCAGCTTAGACGGACAGCAAGAGACCCAGTACTTC.

The rearrangement joins TRBV2 to TRBJ2-6, with 9 bases matching TRBD1. Germline V gene sequence: CDR1 SNHLY, CDR2 FYNNEI. V shed 4 bases, J shed 4 bases, and the junction held 8 bases outside the gene matches. CDR3 length equals 17 residues. This chain's CDR3 is CASSVDRTGVGANVLTF. The CDR3 nucleotides are TGTGCCAGCAGTGTGGACAGGACAGGGGTCGGGGCCAACGTCCTGACTTTC.

The chain employs TRBV5-1 and TRBJ2-1; 7 bases align to TRBD1. The CDR3 totals 15 residues. J was trimmed by 5 bases and V by 4 bases; bases with no gene match: 9. Germline lookup yields CDR1 SGHRS and CDR2 YFSETQ. Here the CDR3 reads CASSLRQGGHNEQFF. The CDR3 nucleotides are TGCGCCAGCAGCCTCAGACAGGGTGGTCACAATGAGCAGTTCTTC. The full variable domain, its missing parts supplied by reference TRBV5-1 and TRBJ2-1, is KAGVTQTPRYLIKTRGQQVTLSCSPISGHRSVSWYQQTPGQGLQFLFEYFSETQRNKGNFPGRFSGRQFSNSRSEMNVSTLELGDSALYLCASSLRQGGHNEQFFGPGTRLTVL.

This chain joins TRBV7-2 and TRBJ2-7, with 7 bases fitting TRBD1. With V trimmed by 5 bases and J by 8 bases, 9 bases remained unmatched. CDR1 SGHTA and CDR2 FQGNSA come from the germline V gene. This CDR3 is 13 amino acids long. For the CDR3, the DNA is TGTGCCAGCAGCGCCCGAACAGGGGTGCAGCAGTACTTC. Amino acids: CASSARTGVQQYF. Drawing the rest from reference TRBV7-2 and TRBJ2-7, the complete variable domain is GAGVSQSPSNKVTEKGKDVELRCDPISGHTALYWYRQSLGQGLEFLIYFQGNSAPDKSGLPSDRFSAERTGGSVSTLTIQRTQQEDSAVYLCASSARTGVQQYFGPGTRLTVT.

The chain combines TRBV6-6 with TRBJ1-1, with 7 nucleotides matching TRBD1. Germline-derived CDR1 and CDR2 are MNHNY and SVGAGI (reference sequence). V was pared by 6 bases and J by 5 bases, with 6 bases of the junction left unmatched. The CDR3 consists of 13 residues. CDR3: CASRRGLGTEAFF. The CDR3 bases are TGTGCCAGCAGGAGGGGGCTGGGGACTGAAGCTTTCTTT.

The chain is built from TRBV11-2 and TRBJ2-7, with TRBD2 matching over 10 bases. The germline gives CDR1 SGHAT, CDR2 FQNNGV. With 3 bases clipped from V and 3 bases from J, the junction kept 2 bases outside the gene matches. This CDR3 is built from 14 residues. CDR3 residues: CASSFSGRFYEQYF. The CDR3 DNA reads as TGTGCCAGCAGCTTTAGCGGGAGGTTCTACGAGCAGTACTTC.

The chain links TRBV11-1 to TRBJ2-1; 8 bases match TRBD2. V shed 1 base and J 2 bases; nucleotides not matched to a gene: 1. There are 15 residues in the CDR3. Germline V CDR1 and CDR2: SGHAT, FQDESV (reference sequence). The CDR3 bases are TGTGCCAGCAGCTTAGGCGGGGGGACCTACAATGAGCAGTTCTTC. The encoded protein is CASSLGGGTYNEQFF. Combining the CDR3 with reference TRBV11-1 and TRBJ2-1 gives the whole variable domain EAEVAQSPRYKITEKSQAVAFWCDPISGHATLYWYRQILGQGPELLVQFQDESVVDDSQLPKDRFSAERLKGVDSTLKIQPAELGDSAMYLCASSLGGGTYNEQFFGPGTRLTVL.

The chain uses TRBV12-3 or TRBV12-4 and TRBJ1-2; D is possibly TRBD1 (6 bases). V was pared by 7 bases and J by 8 bases, with 14 bases between. The CDR3 runs to 12 residues. This CDR3 reads CASIGRGGGYTF. In DNA, the CDR3 is TGTGCCAGCATCGGCAGGGGAGGAGGCTACACCTTC.

The chain employs TRBV28 and TRBJ1-2, with D perhaps matching TRBD1 (5 bases). The CDR3 loop spans 14 amino acids. V lost 3 bases and J 5 bases, leaving 13 bases between the germline ends. Germline CDR1 and CDR2: MDHEN and SYDVKM. DNA of the CDR3: TGTGCCAGCAGTTTGGCAGGGAGGGATTATGGCTACACCTTC. It is translated as CASSLAGRDYGYTF.

J is TRBJ2-6 and V is TRBV28, with 9 bases fitting TRBD2. V was clipped by 6 bases and J by 0 bases; unmatched bases: 9. The CDR3 loop spans 18 amino acids. Germline V CDR1 and CDR2: MDHEN, SYDVKM. CDR3 region: CASSAHAGGTSGANVLTF. The CDR3 nucleotides are TGTGCCAGCAGCGCCCATGCGGGAGGGACCTCTGGGGCCAACGTCCTGACTTTC.

A note on this clone: The identical CDR3 is also encoded by other nucleotide sequences in the sample. This chain joins TRBV19 and TRBJ1-5; TRBD1 aligns across 7 bases. This CDR3 has 13 amino acids. CDR1 and CDR2 from the germline V gene are LNHDA and SQIVND (reference sequence). V was pared by 6 bases and J by 3 bases, with 2 bases of the junction left unmatched. The CDR3 region has the DNA TGTGCCAGTAGCGACAGGGTCAATCAGCCCCAGCATTTT. Translated, it gives CASSDRVNQPQHF.

The gene calls are TRBV7-2 and TRBJ2-1; 11 bases line up with TRBD2. Germline V CDR1 and CDR2: SGHTA, FQGNSA. The CDR3 sequence is 16 residues long. J was trimmed by 10 bases and V by 1 base; bases with no gene match: 9. The CDR3 loop is CASSLDGGSSGGEQFF. CDR3 DNA: TGTGCCAGCAGCTTAGACGGAGGGTCTAGCGGGGGGGAGCAGTTCTTC.

The V call is TRBV5-1, the J call TRBJ2-1; no clear D gene. The CDR3 sequence is 13 residues long. V was clipped by 0 bases and J by 6 bases, with 7 bases between them. The germline CDR1 and CDR2 sequences are SGHRS and YFSETQ. CDR3 coding DNA: TGCGCCAGCAGCTTGGTTCCGGGCAATGAGCAGTTCTTC. It codes for CASSLVPGNEQFF.

The rearrangement links TRBV18 to TRBJ1-1; weak D call: TRBD1 (5 bases). Germline V gives CDR1 KGHSH, CDR2 LQKENI. The CDR3 contains 15 residues. V lost 0 bases and J 1 base, leaving 9 bases between the germline ends. For the CDR3, the DNA is TGTGCCAGCTCACCACCGCGGGGGACGAACACTGAAGCTTTCTTT. Translated: CASSPPRGTNTEAFF.

This chain uses TRBV27 with TRBJ2-1, with no clear D. This CDR3 is 15 amino acids long. CDR1 and CDR2 from the germline V gene are MNHEY and SMNVEV (reference sequence). The V end was cut by 7 bases, the J end by 3 bases, with 16 bases between. DNA of the CDR3: TGTGCCAGCACCTCTCTGATCTCGATCTACAATGAGCAGTTCTTC. It is translated as CASTSLISIYNEQFF.

The J gene is TRBJ2-1, the V gene TRBV5-1; no reliable D call. The CDR3 runs 15 residues. The V and J ends lost 2 bases and 5 bases respectively, with 14 bases between them. Germline V gives CDR1 SGHRS, CDR2 YFSETQ. CDR3 sequence: CASSLRRAFDNEQFF. CDR3 nucleotide sequence: TGCGCCAGCAGCTTAAGGAGAGCGTTCGACAATGAGCAGTTCTTC.

The V gene is TRBV24-1, the J gene TRBJ2-7, with D hard to call. Deletions cut 1 base from V and 1 base from J, with 13 bases between. The CDR3 is 16 amino acids. Germline assignment: CDR1 KGHDR and CDR2 SFDVKD. DNA for the CDR3: TGTGCCACCAGTGATTTAGCGCGCAGGTCATCCTACGAGCAGTACTTC. It specifies CATSDLARRSSYEQYF.

The rearrangement uses TRBV19 and TRBJ1-1; 8 nucleotides align to TRBD1. J lost 3 bases, V lost 5 bases, and 5 bases had no gene match. Germline V gene sequence: CDR1 LNHDA, CDR2 SQIVND (reference sequence). The CDR3 is 14 residues long. The CDR3 DNA is TGTGCCAGTAGTGAGGACAGGGAAGACACTGAAGCTTTCTTT. Protein sequence: CASSEDREDTEAFF.

V usage is TRBV10-3 and J usage is TRBJ2-2, with no clear D. CDR1 and CDR2 from the germline V gene are ENHRY and SYGVKD. This CDR3 contains 13 residues. The ends were cut back, 0 bases at V and 8 bases at J, with 7 bases in the middle. In nucleotides, the CDR3 is TGTGCCATCAGTGAGTCTCAAGGTGGGGAGCTGTTTTTT. Its protein product is CAISESQGGELFF.

CDR3: CASSQGLGNNSPLHF. The CDR3 DNA reads TGCGCCAGCAGCCAAGGGCTGGGAAATAATTCACCCCTCCACTTT. This chain links TRBV4-1 with TRBJ1-6, with D unresolved. CDR1 and CDR2 (germline): MGHRA, YSYEKL. The CDR3 loop spans 15 amino acids. V was shortened by 1 base and J by 5 bases, with 9 bases between the two germline ends.